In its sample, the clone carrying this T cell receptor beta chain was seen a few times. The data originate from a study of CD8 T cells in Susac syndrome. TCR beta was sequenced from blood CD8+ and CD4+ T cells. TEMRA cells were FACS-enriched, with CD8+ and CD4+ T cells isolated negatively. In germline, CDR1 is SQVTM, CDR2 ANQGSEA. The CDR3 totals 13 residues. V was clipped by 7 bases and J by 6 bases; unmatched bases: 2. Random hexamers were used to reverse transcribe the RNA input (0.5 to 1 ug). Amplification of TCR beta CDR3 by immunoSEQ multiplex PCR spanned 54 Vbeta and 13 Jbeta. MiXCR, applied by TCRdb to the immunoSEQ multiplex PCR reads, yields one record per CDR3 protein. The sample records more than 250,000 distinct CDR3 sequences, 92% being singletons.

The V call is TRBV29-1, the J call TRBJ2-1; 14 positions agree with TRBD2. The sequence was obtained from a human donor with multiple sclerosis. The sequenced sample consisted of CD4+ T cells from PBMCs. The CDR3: CSAGTSGSNEQFF. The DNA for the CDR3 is TGCAGCGCTGGGACTAGCGGGAGCAATGAGCAGTTCTTC.